Listed here is a single T cell receptor (beta chain). This entry belongs to a study of blood T cell repertoires in COVID-19. Across the study: From T cells, B-cell-depleted T cells, or PBMCs came the material, which was cDNA or gDNA.

Participants spanned ages roughly 18 to 95 years and resided in roughly 22 US areas. Clinical history reported by participants formed the basis on which cohorts were assigned. The germline V gene encodes CDR1 KGHSH and CDR2 LQKENI. The length of the CDR3 is 16 residues. Trimming shortened V by 4 bases and J by 1 base, and 13 bases separated the two germline ends. In the original analysis: Reference gene primer amplification in the assay estimated nucleated cell counts. Clones were sequenced by immunoSEQ multiplex PCR, and TCRdb holds only the in-frame ones, with some missing. That table furnishes V, J and clone size, whereas the DNA furnished D and trimming. This table holds some 140,000 clones, 84% found once.

The chain uses TRBV18 and TRBJ2-2, with a possible D match to TRBD1 (6 bases). This clonotype originated in a man aged 40-50 years with acute COVID-19. Sequences were obtained from PBMCs or T cells enriched from blood (not recorded which). The CDR3 reads CASSQLTGRNTGELFF. In DNA form, the CDR3 reads TGTGCCAGCTCACAGCTTACAGGGAGGAACACCGGGGAGCTGTTTTTT.